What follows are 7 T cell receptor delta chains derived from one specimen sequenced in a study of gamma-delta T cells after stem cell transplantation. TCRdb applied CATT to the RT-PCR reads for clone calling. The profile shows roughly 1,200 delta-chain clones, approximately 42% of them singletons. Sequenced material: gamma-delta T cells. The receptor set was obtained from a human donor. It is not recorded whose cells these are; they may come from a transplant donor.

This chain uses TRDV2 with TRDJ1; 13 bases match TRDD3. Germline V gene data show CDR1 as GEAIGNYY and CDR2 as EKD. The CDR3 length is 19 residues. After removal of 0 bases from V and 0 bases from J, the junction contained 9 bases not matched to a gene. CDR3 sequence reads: CACDTVGTGGYGDTDKLIF. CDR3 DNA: TGTGCCTGTGACACCGTGGGTACTGGGGGATACGGGGACACCGATAAACTCATCTTT.

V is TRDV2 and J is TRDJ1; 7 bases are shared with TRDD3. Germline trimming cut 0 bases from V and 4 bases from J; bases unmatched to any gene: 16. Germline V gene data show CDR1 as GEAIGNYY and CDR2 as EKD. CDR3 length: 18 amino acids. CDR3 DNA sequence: TGTGCCTGTGACACCGTAGATACTGGGGTATACTTTCGCGATAAACTCATCTTT. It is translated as CACDTVDTGVYFRDKLIF.

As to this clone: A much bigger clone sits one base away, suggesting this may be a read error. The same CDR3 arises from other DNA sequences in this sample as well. In DNA form, the CDR3 reads TGTGCCTGTGACACCGCGGGGATAAGCTCCTGGGACACCCGACAGATGTTTTTC. This codes for CACDTAGISSWDTRQMFF. The chain links TRDV2 to TRDJ3; 7 bases are a match to TRDD3. The CDR3 has 18 amino acids. V was pared by 0 bases and J by 0 bases, with 4 bases of the junction left unmatched. In germline, CDR1 is GEAIGNYY, CDR2 EKD.

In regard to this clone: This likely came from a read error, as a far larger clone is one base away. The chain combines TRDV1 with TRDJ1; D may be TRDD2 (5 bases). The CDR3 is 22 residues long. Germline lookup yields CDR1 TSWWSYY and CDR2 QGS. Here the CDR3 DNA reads TGTGCTCTTGGGGAACCTCCCCCACCCCTTCTTCTTTGGCCATCGTACACCAATAAACTCATCTTT. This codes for CALGEPPPPLLLWPSYTNKLIF.

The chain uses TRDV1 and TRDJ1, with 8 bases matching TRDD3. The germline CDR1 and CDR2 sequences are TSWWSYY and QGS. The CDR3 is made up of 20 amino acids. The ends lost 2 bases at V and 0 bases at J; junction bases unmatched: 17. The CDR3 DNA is TGTGCTCTTGGGGAAAGGCGCTCCTGGTTACTGGGGGCTTACACCGATAAACTCATCTTT. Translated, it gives CALGERRSWLLGAYTDKLIF.

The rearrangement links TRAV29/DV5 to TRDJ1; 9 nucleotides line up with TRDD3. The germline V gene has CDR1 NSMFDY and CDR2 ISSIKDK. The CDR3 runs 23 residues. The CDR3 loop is CSASVASYPLGDGGFFNTDKLIF. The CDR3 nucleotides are TGTTCCGCAAGCGTGGCTTCCTATCCCCTGGGGGATGGCGGTTTCTTTAACACCGATAAACTCATCTTT.

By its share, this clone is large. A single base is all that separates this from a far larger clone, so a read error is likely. In DNA form, the CDR3 reads TGTGCCCGTGACACCGTGAGTGGATGGGGGACCCCGCTTCGTTTATCGTCCTGGGACACCCGACAGATGTTTTTC. Amino acids: CARDTVSGWGTPLRLSSWDTRQMFF. V and J are TRDV2 and TRDJ3; 7 nucleotides align to TRDD3. The CDR3 spans 25 residues. Germline values: CDR1 GEAIGNYY, CDR2 EKD.